This entry lists 27 T cell receptor beta chains sequenced from one sample in a study of T cells after yellow fever vaccination. Via MiXCR, TCRdb re-called the 5' RACE reads, giving one row per CDR3 protein. The sample consists of fewer than 450,000 distinct CDR3 sequences, 3% to 4.5% of them appearing once. The sample was PBMCs, taken 5 days after the yellow fever booster vaccination. These receptors originate from a man younger than 35 who received the YFV17D yellow fever vaccine.

The chain employs TRBV4-3 and TRBJ2-1; 10 bases map to TRBD2. The germline CDR1 and CDR2 sequences are LGHNA and YSLEER. The V segment lost 1 base and the J segment 3 bases; nucleotides outside the gene matches: 9. CDR3 length equals 18 residues. The chain's CDR3 is CASSQVPAGGPGYNEQFF. CDR3 nucleotide sequence: TGCGCCAGCAGCCAAGTCCCAGCGGGGGGGCCAGGCTACAATGAGCAGTTCTTC.

The chain recombines TRBV24-1 with TRBJ1-2; 7 bases line up with TRBD1. The V and J ends lost 2 bases and 5 bases, in that order; junction bases with no gene match: 1. Germline V gives CDR1 KGHDR, CDR2 SFDVKD. This CDR3 has 13 amino acids. The CDR3 loop reads CATSDSQGYGYTF. The CDR3 DNA is TGTGCCACCAGTGATTCACAGGGGTATGGCTACACCTTC.

The rearrangement joins TRBV6-1 to TRBJ2-7, with no clear D. This CDR3 contains 11 residues. V was clipped by 1 base and J by 4 bases, with 2 bases between them. Germline lookup yields CDR1 MNHNS and CDR2 SASEGT. CDR3 sequence (DNA): TGTGCCAGCAGTGAAGGGTACGAGCAGTACGTC. Its translation is CASSEGYEQYV.

The chain has TRBV6-1 and TRBJ2-5; D unclear. CDR1 is MNHNS, CDR2 SASEGT, per germline. Deletions cut 4 bases from V and 1 base from J, with 10 bases between. This CDR3 region has 14 residues. This CDR3 reads CASSGPWAQETQYF. CDR3 bases: TGTGCCAGCAGTGGCCCTTGGGCCCAAGAGACCCAGTACTTC.

This clonotype was seen ten or more times. A read error may produce the germline difference seen at one junction end. The rearrangement joins TRBV5-1 to TRBJ1-1, with 10 positions matching TRBD1. The germline V gene has CDR1 SGHRS and CDR2 YFSETQ. The CDR3 consists of 16 residues. The chain's CDR3 is CASSLGTGVMNTEAFF. CDR3 nucleotide sequence: TGTGCCAGCAGTTTAGGGACAGGGGTGATGAACACTGAAGCTTTCTTT.

This clonotype was picked up a small number of times. The V and J genes are TRBV24-1 and TRBJ2-6, with D unclear. The V gene lost 7 bases and the J gene lost 0 bases, with 6 bases spanning the gap. Germline lookup yields CDR1 KGHDR and CDR2 SFDVKD. The CDR3 contains 14 residues. CDR3 in DNA: TGTGCCACCAGCTCGAGCTCTGGGGCCAACGTCCTGACTTTC. This translates into CATSSSSGANVLTF.

The CDR3 nucleotides read TGCAGTGCTAGAGTAAAAGCAGGGCGGGGCACCGGGGAGCTGTTTTTT. It specifies CSARVKAGRGTGELFF. The chain recombines TRBV20-1 with TRBJ2-2; maybe TRBD2 (6 bases). The CDR3 runs 16 residues. CDR1 and CDR2 from the germline V gene are DFQATT and SNEGSKA (reference sequence). Trimming took off 1 base at V and 4 bases at J, with 16 bases between the two ends.

This clonotype was found many times. The chain is built from TRBV5-1 and TRBJ2-3, with 12 bases lining up with TRBD1. The germline CDR1 and CDR2 sequences are SGHRS and YFSETQ. The CDR3 spans 15 residues. V was clipped by 3 bases and J by 4 bases; unmatched bases: 3. The CDR3 region is CASSSGTGGADTQYF. The CDR3 DNA sequence: TGCGCCAGCAGCTCCGGGACAGGGGGCGCAGATACGCAGTATTTT.

This clonotype was counted a few times. The chain couples TRBV7-9 to TRBJ2-3; 8 bases match TRBD2. The length of the CDR3 is 14 residues. The J segment lost 2 bases and the V segment lost 9 bases, leaving 7 bases of the junction unmatched. CDR1 and CDR2 from the germline V gene are SEHNR and FQNEAQ (reference sequence). CDR3 region: CASERGGYTDTQYF. CDR3 coding DNA: TGTGCCAGTGAACGGGGGGGCTACACAGATACGCAGTATTTT.

This clonotype has only a few counts. V is TRBV6-2 or TRBV6-3 and J is TRBJ1-1, with a weak D call TRBD1 (6 bases). The germline gives CDR1 MNHEY, CDR2 SVGEGT. V was trimmed by 2 bases and J by 7 bases, leaving 11 bases between them. The CDR3 spans 13 residues. The chain's CDR3 is CASSYTEGVEAFF. Here the CDR3 DNA reads TGTGCCAGCAGTTACACGGAGGGGGTTGAAGCTTTCTTT.

Ten or more counts support this clonotype. The gene calls are TRBV3-1 and TRBJ2-5; 7 positions match TRBD1. The CDR3 contains 14 residues. V shed 1 base and J 4 bases; nucleotides not matched to a gene: 3. The V gene's germline CDR1 is LGHDT and CDR2 YNNKEL (reference sequence). CDR3 amino acids: CASSQAAGGETQYF. CDR3 sequence (DNA): TGTGCCAGCAGCCAAGCGGCAGGGGGAGAGACCCAGTACTTC.

This chain uses TRBV9 with TRBJ2-1; D unresolved. The CDR3 loop spans 13 amino acids. Deletions cut 2 bases from V and 5 bases from J, with 8 bases between. Germline V gene data show CDR1 as SGDLS and CDR2 as YYNGEE. In DNA, the CDR3 is TGTGCCAGCAGCGTCGGACCGAACAATGAGCAGTTCTTC. Protein: CASSVGPNNEQFF.

This clonotype was detected only a few times. The CDR3 DNA reads as TGTGCCAGCAGCTTCGTACAGGGCTCTGGGGAGCAGTACTTC. Its protein product is CASSFVQGSGEQYF. V and J are TRBV5-4 and TRBJ2-7, with a tentative D call TRBD1 (6 bases). Deletions cut 2 bases from V and 7 bases from J, with 16 bases between. Germline lookup yields CDR1 SGHNT and CDR2 YYREEE (reference sequence). This CDR3 spans 14 amino acids.

This clonotype was seen many times. The CDR3 bases are TGTGCCACCAGAACAAACAGGGAGCAGGGTGAGCAGTTCTTC. Translation gives CATRTNREQGEQFF. The chain recombines TRBV24-1 with TRBJ2-1, with a possible D match to TRBD1 (6 bases). V lost 7 bases and J 9 bases, leaving 18 bases between the germline ends. Germline V CDR1 and CDR2: KGHDR, SFDVKD. The length of the CDR3 is 14 residues.

This clonotype was counted many times. This chain links TRBV7-8 with TRBJ1-6, with 10 bases that match TRBD1. The CDR3 sequence is 14 residues long. Germline V gives CDR1 SGHVS, CDR2 FQNEAQ. With V trimmed by 1 base and J by 10 bases, 1 base remained unmatched. CDR3 nucleotides: TGTGCCAGCAGCTTAGGGGGACAGGGGTCACCCCTCCACTTT. Residues: CASSLGGQGSPLHF.

This clonotype has at least ten counts. This rearrangement joins TRBV2 to TRBJ2-1, with D unclear. CDR3 length: 10 residues. CDR1 and CDR2 (germline): SNHLY, FYNNEI. V lost 1 base to trimming and J lost 8 bases, with 0 bases between them. DNA of the CDR3: TGTGCCAGCAGTGAAGATGAGCAGTTCTTC. It is translated as CASSEDEQFF.

This chain joins TRBV27 and TRBJ2-7, with D uncertain. The CDR3 length is 15 residues. The germline V gene has CDR1 MNHEY and CDR2 SMNVEV (reference sequence). Trimming left V 3 bases short and J 0 bases short, with 12 bases between. The CDR3 nucleotides read TGTGCCAGCAGTTTGTTAGTTGGGGACTCCTACGAGCAGTACTTC. The encoded protein is CASSLLVGDSYEQYF.

This clonotype has a count of ten or more. The chain uses TRBV28 and TRBJ2-1, with D possibly matching TRBD1 (6 bases). This CDR3 spans 14 amino acids. Germline assignment: CDR1 MDHEN and CDR2 SYDVKM. Trimming pared 2 bases from V and 10 bases from J, leaving 15 bases between. This CDR3 is CASSLSFLGTEQFF. The CDR3 coding sequence is TGTGCCAGCAGTTTAAGTTTTCTTGGGACAGAGCAGTTCTTC. The whole variable domain, remainder taken from reference TRBV28 and TRBJ2-1, is DVKVTQSSRYLVKRTGEKVFLECVQDMDHENMFWYRQDPGLGLRLIYFSYDVKMKEKGDIPEGYSVSREKKERFSLILESASTNQTSMYLCASSLSFLGTEQFFGPGTRLTVL.

The table lists this clonotype with many counts. V and J are TRBV2 and TRBJ1-1; D gene unclear. Germline CDR1 and CDR2: SNHLY and FYNNEI. V was trimmed by 6 bases and J by 1 base, leaving 9 bases between them. The CDR3 runs to 13 residues. This CDR3 is CASRENRNTEAFF. DNA of the CDR3: TGTGCCAGCAGAGAAAACAGGAACACTGAAGCTTTCTTT.

The chain recombines TRBV7-8 with TRBJ1-6; D gene ambiguous. The germline V and J ends were trimmed by 2 bases and 9 bases, with 17 bases remaining between them. Germline-derived CDR1 and CDR2 are SGHVS and FQNEAQ. This CDR3 comprises 16 residues. The CDR3 protein is CASSLIGSGFISPLHF. CDR3 coding DNA: TGTGCCAGCAGCTTAATTGGGTCGGGGTTTATTTCACCCCTCCACTTT.

This clonotype was counted a few times. The rearrangement links TRBV5-1 to TRBJ1-4, with D perhaps TRBD1 (5 bases). V was trimmed by 4 bases and J by 8 bases, leaving 21 bases between them. The CDR3 loop spans 16 amino acids. Looked up from germline, CDR1 is SGHRS and CDR2 is YFSETQ. CDR3 DNA: TGCGCCAGCAGCCCCCTGGTTGGGACGGGAGAAGAAAAACTGTTTTTT. Translating it yields CASSPLVGTGEEKLFF.

This clonotype turned up a few times. The chain carries TRBV20-1 and TRBJ2-3; the D gene is possibly TRBD2 (5 bases). V lost 5 bases and J 1 base, leaving 19 bases between the germline ends. From germline, CDR1 is DFQATT and CDR2 SNEGSKA (reference sequence). The CDR3 consists of 16 residues. The DNA for the CDR3 is TGCAGTGCTCCTCCGGGATCGCGATATCGCACAGATACGCAGTATTTT. This encodes CSAPPGSRYRTDTQYF.

There are many counts of this clonotype. The rearrangement links TRBV7-2 to TRBJ2-6; D tentatively fits TRBD1 or TRBD2 (5 bases each). The germline CDR1 and CDR2 sequences are SGHTA and FQGNSA. This CDR3 is 15 amino acids long. The ends were cut back, 1 base at V and 2 bases at J, with 6 bases in the middle. CDR3 sequence (DNA): TGTGCCAGCAGCTTAGGAGGGGCTGGGGCCAACGTCCTGACTTTC. As protein: CASSLGGAGANVLTF.

This clonotype was recorded a few times. This chain links TRBV5-1 with TRBJ1-4, with D uncertain. CDR3 length equals 14 residues. Germline V gene data show CDR1 as SGHRS and CDR2 as YFSETQ. V gave up 0 bases and J gave up 7 bases, with 10 bases separating them. The CDR3 sequence is CASSLDGGGEKLFF. CDR3 coding DNA: TGCGCCAGCAGCTTGGATGGAGGCGGTGAAAAACTGTTTTTT.

This clonotype came up many times. V gene TRBV18 combines with J gene TRBJ2-3; D gene uncertain. This CDR3 region has 15 residues. The V end was cut by 3 bases, the J end by 0 bases, with 10 bases between. The germline gives CDR1 KGHSH, CDR2 LQKENI. The CDR3 DNA follows: TGTGCCAGCTCACCGGAGTACTTGAGCACAGATACGCAGTATTTT. Its protein is CASSPEYLSTDTQYF.

This clonotype was seen ten or more times. This CDR3 reads CASEALGIGGTDTQYF. The CDR3 DNA follows: TGCGCCAGCGAAGCTCTTGGGATCGGTGGCACAGATACGCAGTATTTT. The V call is TRBV5-1, the J call TRBJ2-3; the D is unclear. The CDR3 totals 16 residues. CDR1 is SGHRS, CDR2 YFSETQ, per germline. V was shortened by 7 bases and J by 1 base, with 19 bases between the two germline ends.

This clonotype was found a few times. The chain is built from TRBV7-9 and TRBJ2-1; 7 nucleotides line up with TRBD1. The CDR3 spans 16 residues. Per germline, CDR1 SEHNR and CDR2 FQNEAQ (reference sequence). The junction had 18 bases not matched to a gene; V was cut back by 4 bases and J by 12 bases. CDR3 nucleotides: TGTGCCAGCAGCTCCACCGACAGGGTTGCCCCCCGTGGGCAGTTCTTC. Its protein product is CASSSTDRVAPRGQFF.